This TCR beta chain is from a study of blood T cell repertoires in COVID-19. About the study: COVID-19 samples from acute and convalescent phases originated in the United States, Italy and Spain. The analysed material was cDNA or gDNA that came from T cells, B-cell-depleted T cells, or PBMCs.

V shed 6 bases, J shed 2 bases, and the junction held 13 bases outside the gene matches. The CDR3 length is 17 residues. In the authors' workflow: Counts of nucleated cells, estimated from reference gene primer amplification, were obtained. Profiling relied on immunoSEQ multiplex PCR, and the TCRdb table lists in-frame clones only, not all of them. V, J and clone size are taken as reported in that table, and D and trimming were inferred from the DNA itself. The data show around 120,000 clones, with around 89% seen just once and about a third held by the top ten. The sample was peripheral blood. The clonotype comes from a woman older than 75 with acute or convalescent COVID-19. The chain employs TRBV23-1 and TRBJ1-2, with 9 bases identical to TRBD1. TRBV23-1 is annotated as an ORF whose role is uncertain. CDR3 nucleotide sequence: TGCGCCAGCAGCCGCCCGGGACAGGGTAAGTTCAACTATGGCTACACCTTC. Protein product: CASSRPGQGKFNYGYTF.